These 6 T cell receptor beta chains came from one sample sequenced in a study of blood T cell repertoires in COVID-19. Data came from immunoSEQ multiplex PCR; TCRdb stores just in-frame clones and leaves some out. Of fewer than 250,000 clones listed, 84% are singletons. The source material was peripheral blood. Receptors originate from a woman of 80 years or more with COVID-19, enrolled during active disease.

The rearrangement joins TRBV7-9 to TRBJ1-1; 10 bases line up with TRBD1. Germline V gene sequence: CDR1 SEHNR, CDR2 FQNEAQ (reference sequence). This CDR3 is built from 15 residues. Trimming at V came to 5 bases and at J to 1 base, leaving 4 bases not matched to a gene. As DNA, the CDR3 is TGTGCCAGCAGCGGTAGACAGGGGGCGAACACTGAAGCTTTCTTT. It encodes CASSGRQGANTEAFF. The whole variable domain, filled in from reference TRBV7-9 and TRBJ1-1, reads DTGVSQNPRHKITKRGQNVTFRCDPISEHNRLYWYRQTLGQGPEFLTYFQNEAQLEKSRLLSDRFSAERPKGSFSTLEIQRTEQGDSAMYLCASSGRQGANTEAFFGQGTRLTVV.

The V call is TRBV2, the J call TRBJ1-1; a weak D match, TRBD1 (5 bases). V was pared by 8 bases and J by 2 bases, with 12 bases between. Germline V gene sequence: CDR1 SNHLY, CDR2 FYNNEI. The CDR3 spans 13 residues. For the CDR3, the DNA is TGTGCCAGCGATCCCCAGGGAAACACTGAAGCTTTCTTT. This translates into CASDPQGNTEAFF.

The V gene is TRBV12-3 or TRBV12-4, the J gene TRBJ1-3; TRBD1 might be the D (6 bases). Between the trimmed V and J ends, which lost 8 bases and 8 bases, there was a span of 16 bases. The CDR3 sequence is 13 residues long. The CDR3 is CASGQRNVDTIYF. The CDR3 DNA is TGTGCCAGCGGACAGCGAAATGTAGACACCATATATTTT.

The V call is TRBV28, the J call TRBJ1-2, with D unresolved. Between the trimmed V and J ends, which lost 2 bases and 8 bases, there was a span of 15 bases. Germline-derived CDR1 and CDR2 are MDHEN and SYDVKM. The length of the CDR3 is 14 residues. The CDR3 protein is CASSLVIGEGGYTF. As DNA, the CDR3 is TGTGCCAGCAGTTTAGTAATTGGGGAGGGCGGCTACACCTTC.

This clone was detected only a few times. The J gene is TRBJ1-2, the V gene TRBV5-1; 11 bases map to TRBD1. The junction had 8 bases not matched to a gene; V was cut back by 4 bases and J by 0 bases. Per the germline V gene, CDR1 is SGHRS and CDR2 is YFSETQ. The length of the CDR3 is 17 residues. The CDR3: CASSPGTGGASNYGYTF. The CDR3 DNA reads as TGCGCCAGCAGCCCTGGGACAGGGGGTGCTTCTAACTATGGCTACACCTTC.

As DNA, the CDR3 is TGTGCCAGTAGTATTCCAGCGTTGGTTTCCTACGAGCAGTACGTC. Translated: CASSIPALVSYEQYV. The gene calls are TRBV19 and TRBJ2-7; D unresolved. V lost 3 bases, J lost 1 base, and 13 bases lay in between. The CDR3 covers 15 residues. Germline-derived CDR1 and CDR2 are LNHDA and SQIVND (reference sequence).